The source of this TCR beta chain is a study of T cell responses to AZD1222 COVID-19 vaccine. Findings and caveats of the study: At baseline, just six or seven AZD1222 recipients tested seropositive. A rise in Spike-specific TCR breadth and depth followed two AZD1222 doses. Donors were largely white British and mainly female; clonal diversity was possibly underestimated.

CDR1 is SEHNR and CDR2 is FQNEAQ in the germline V gene (reference sequence). This CDR3 region has 14 residues. J gave up 7 bases and V 6 bases, and 11 bases lay outside the gene matches. On this clone itself: Its antigen is unidentified.

Second-dose timings of about 4 or about 12 weeks were pooled. Sequencing used immunoSEQ multiplex PCR; TCRdb keeps in-frame clones, though not all of them. In the table there are 70,000 to 75,000 clones, nearly 90% of which are singletons. The receptor's source is an adult who received the AZD1222 COVID-19 vaccine. Sample: peripheral blood, taken 28 days after the second AZD1222 dose. This chain uses TRBV7-9 with TRBJ1-1; TRBD1 matches at 7 bases. The CDR3 sequence: CASSSDRYAIEAFF. CDR3 DNA: TGTGCCAGCAGTTCGGACAGGTACGCAATTGAAGCTTTCTTT.